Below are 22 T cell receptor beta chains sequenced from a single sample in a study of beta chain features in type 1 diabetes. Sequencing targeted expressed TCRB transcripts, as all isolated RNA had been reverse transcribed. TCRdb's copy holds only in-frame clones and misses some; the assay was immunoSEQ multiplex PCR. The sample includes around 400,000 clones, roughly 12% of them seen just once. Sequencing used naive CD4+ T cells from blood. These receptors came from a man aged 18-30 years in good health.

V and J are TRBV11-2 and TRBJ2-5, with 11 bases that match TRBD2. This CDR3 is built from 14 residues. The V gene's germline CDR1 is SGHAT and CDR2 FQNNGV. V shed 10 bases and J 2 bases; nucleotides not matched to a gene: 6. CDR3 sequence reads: CATTGTSGQETQYF. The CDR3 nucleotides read TGTGCCACGACCGGGACTAGCGGTCAAGAGACCCAGTACTTC.

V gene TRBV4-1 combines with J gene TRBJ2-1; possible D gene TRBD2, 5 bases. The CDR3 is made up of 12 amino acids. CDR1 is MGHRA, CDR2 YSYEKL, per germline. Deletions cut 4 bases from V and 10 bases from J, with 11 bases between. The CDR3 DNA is TGCGCCAGCAGCCTTCTGACGGGAGAGCAGTTCTTC. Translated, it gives CASSLLTGEQFF.

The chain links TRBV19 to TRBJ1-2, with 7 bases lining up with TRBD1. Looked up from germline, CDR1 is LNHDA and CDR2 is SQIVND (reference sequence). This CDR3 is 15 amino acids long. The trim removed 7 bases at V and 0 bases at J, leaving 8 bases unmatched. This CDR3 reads CASNLGQSTNYGYTF. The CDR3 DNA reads TGTGCCAGTAACCTGGGACAGTCGACTAACTATGGCTACACCTTC. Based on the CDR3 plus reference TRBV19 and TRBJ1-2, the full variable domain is DGGITQSPKYLFRKEGQNVTLSCEQNLNHDAMYWYRQDPGQGLRLIYYSQIVNDFQKGDIAEGYSVSREKKESFPLTVTSAQKNPTAFYLCASNLGQSTNYGYTFGSGTRLTVV.

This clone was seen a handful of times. The CDR3 here is CAWSVDRASYEQYF. In DNA form, the CDR3 reads TGTGCCTGGAGTGTAGACAGGGCCTCCTACGAGCAGTACTTC. The chain combines TRBV30 with TRBJ2-7; 7 nucleotides agree with TRBD1. Germline V gene sequence: CDR1 GTSNPN, CDR2 SVGIG (reference sequence). The V and J ends lost 0 bases and 0 bases, in that order; junction bases with no gene match: 2. This CDR3 is 14 amino acids long. The full variable domain, with the rest looked up from reference TRBV30 and TRBJ2-7, is SQTIHQWPATLVQPVGSPLSLECTVEGTSNPNLYWYRQAAGRGLQLLFYSVGIGQISSEVPQNLSASRPQDRQFILSSKKLLLSDSGFYLCAWSVDRASYEQYFGPGTRLTVT.

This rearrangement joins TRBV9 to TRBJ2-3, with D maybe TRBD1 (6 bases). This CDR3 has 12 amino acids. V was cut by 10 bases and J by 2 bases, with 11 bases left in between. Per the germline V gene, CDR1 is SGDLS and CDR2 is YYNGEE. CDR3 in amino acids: CASYRVTDTQYF. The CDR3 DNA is TGTGCCTCCTACAGGGTCACAGATACGCAGTATTTT.

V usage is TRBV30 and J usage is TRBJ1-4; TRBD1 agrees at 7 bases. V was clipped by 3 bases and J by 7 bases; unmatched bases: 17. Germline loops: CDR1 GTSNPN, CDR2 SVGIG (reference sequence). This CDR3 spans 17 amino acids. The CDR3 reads CAWSQPLEGARSEKLFF. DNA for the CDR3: TGTGCCTGGAGCCAACCCCTTGAGGGGGCGAGAAGTGAAAAACTGTTTTTT.

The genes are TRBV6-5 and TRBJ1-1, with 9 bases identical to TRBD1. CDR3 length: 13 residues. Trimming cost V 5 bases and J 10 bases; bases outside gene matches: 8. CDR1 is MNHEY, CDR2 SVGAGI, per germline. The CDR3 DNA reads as TGTGCCAGCAGTCCCGGGACAGGGACAGGAGCTTTCTTT. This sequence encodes CASSPGTGTGAFF.

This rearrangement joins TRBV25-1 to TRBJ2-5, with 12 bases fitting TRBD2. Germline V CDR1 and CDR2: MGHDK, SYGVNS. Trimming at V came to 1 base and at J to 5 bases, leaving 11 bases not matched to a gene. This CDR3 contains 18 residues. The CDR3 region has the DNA TGTGCCAGCAGTGAATCCCCTCAAGGACTAGCGGGACCCGAGACCCAGTACTTC. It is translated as CASSESPQGLAGPETQYF.

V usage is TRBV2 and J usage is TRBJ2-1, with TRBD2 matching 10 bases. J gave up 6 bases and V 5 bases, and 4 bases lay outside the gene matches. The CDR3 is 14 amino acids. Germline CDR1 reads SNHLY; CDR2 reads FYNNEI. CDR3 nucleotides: TGTGCCAGCAGTCTCCTAGCGGGAGTCAATGAGCAGTTCTTC. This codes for CASSLLAGVNEQFF.

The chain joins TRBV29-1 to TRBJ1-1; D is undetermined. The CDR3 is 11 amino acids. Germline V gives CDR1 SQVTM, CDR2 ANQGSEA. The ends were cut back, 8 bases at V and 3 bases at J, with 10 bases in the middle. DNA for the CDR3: TGCAGCCACGGGAGGGACACTGAAGCTTTCTTT. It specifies CSHGRDTEAFF. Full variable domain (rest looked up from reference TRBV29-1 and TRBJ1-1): SAVISQKPSRDICQRGTSLTIQCQVDSQVTMMFWYRQQPGQSLTLIATANQGSEATYESGFVIDKFPISRPNLTFSTLTVSNMSPEDSSIYLCSHGRDTEAFFGQGTRLTVV.

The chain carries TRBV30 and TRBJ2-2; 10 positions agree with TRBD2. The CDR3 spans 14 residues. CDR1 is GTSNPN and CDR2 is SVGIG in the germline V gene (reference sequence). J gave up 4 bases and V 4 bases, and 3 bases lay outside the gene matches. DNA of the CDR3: TGTGCCTGGACTAGCGGGAGCTTCACCGGGGAGCTGTTTTTT. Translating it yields CAWTSGSFTGELFF. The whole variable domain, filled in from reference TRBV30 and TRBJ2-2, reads SQTIHQWPATLVQPVGSPLSLECTVEGTSNPNLYWYRQAAGRGLQLLFYSVGIGQISSEVPQNLSASRPQDRQFILSSKKLLLSDSGFYLCAWTSGSFTGELFFGEGSRLTVL.

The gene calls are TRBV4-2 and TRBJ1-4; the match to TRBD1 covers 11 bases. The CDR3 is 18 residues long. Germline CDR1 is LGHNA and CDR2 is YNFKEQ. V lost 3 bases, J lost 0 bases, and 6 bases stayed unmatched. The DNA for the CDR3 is TGTGCCAGCAGCCAGGGACAGGGGGTTTTAGCAACTAATGAAAAACTGTTTTTT. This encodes CASSQGQGVLATNEKLFF.

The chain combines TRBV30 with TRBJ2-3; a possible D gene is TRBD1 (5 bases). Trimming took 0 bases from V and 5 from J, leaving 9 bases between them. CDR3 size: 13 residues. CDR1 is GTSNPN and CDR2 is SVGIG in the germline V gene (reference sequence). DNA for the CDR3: TGTGCCTGGAGTGTACAGGTAGGAGATACGCAGTATTTT. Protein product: CAWSVQVGDTQYF.

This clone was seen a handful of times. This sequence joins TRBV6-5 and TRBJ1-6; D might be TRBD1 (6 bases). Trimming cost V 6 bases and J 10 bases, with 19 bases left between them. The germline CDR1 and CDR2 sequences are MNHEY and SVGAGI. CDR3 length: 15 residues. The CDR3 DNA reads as TGTGCCAGCAGGCAACTAGGGGGAAGAGGATCACCCCTCCACTTT. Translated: CASRQLGGRGSPLHF.

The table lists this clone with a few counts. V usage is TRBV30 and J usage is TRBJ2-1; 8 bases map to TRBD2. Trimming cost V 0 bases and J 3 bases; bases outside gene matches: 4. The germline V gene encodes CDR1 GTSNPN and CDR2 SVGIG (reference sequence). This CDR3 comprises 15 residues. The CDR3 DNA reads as TGTGCCTGGAGTGTAGGTAGCGGGATCTACAATGAGCAGTTCTTC. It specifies CAWSVGSGIYNEQFF.

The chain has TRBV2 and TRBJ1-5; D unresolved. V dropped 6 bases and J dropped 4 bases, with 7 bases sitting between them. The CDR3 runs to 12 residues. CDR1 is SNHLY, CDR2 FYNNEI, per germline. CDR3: CASRQVNQPQHF. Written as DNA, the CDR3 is TGTGCCAGCAGACAAGTTAATCAGCCCCAGCATTTT.

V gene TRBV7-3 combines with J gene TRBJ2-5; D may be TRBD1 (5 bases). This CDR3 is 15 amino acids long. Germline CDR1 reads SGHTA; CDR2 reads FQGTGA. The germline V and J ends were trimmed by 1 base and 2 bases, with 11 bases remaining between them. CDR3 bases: TGTGCCAGCAGCTTAAACGGACACAGTCAAGAGACCCAGTACTTC. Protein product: CASSLNGHSQETQYF.

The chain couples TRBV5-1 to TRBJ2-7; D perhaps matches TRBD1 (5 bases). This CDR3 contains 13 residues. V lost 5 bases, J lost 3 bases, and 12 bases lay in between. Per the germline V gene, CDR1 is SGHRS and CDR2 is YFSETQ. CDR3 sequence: CASSLRQNYEQYF. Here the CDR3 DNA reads TGCGCCAGCAGTTTGAGACAGAACTACGAGCAGTACTTC.

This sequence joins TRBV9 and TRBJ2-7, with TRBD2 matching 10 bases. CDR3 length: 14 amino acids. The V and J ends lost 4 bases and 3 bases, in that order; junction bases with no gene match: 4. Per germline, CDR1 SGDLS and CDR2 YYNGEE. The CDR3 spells CASSSTSGIYEQYF. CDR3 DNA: TGTGCCAGCAGCTCAACTAGCGGGATCTACGAGCAGTACTTC.

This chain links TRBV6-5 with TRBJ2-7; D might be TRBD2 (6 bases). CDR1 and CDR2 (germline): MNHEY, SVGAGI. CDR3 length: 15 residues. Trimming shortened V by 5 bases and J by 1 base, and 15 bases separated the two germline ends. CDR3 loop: CASSRSYGGSYEQYF. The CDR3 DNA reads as TGTGCCAGCAGTAGATCGTACGGGGGATCCTACGAGCAGTACTTC.

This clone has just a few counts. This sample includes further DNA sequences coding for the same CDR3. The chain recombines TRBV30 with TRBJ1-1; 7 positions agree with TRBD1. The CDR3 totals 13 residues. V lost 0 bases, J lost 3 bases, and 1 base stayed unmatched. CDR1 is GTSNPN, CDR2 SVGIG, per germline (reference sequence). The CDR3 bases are TGTGCCTGGAGTGTTCAGGGGGACACTGAAGCTTTCTTT. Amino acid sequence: CAWSVQGDTEAFF.

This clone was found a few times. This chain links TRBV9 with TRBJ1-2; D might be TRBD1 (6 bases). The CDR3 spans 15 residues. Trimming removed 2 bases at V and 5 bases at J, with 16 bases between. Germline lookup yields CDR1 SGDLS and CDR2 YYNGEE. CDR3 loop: CASSVLSTGSYGYTF. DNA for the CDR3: TGTGCCAGCAGCGTCCTCTCCACAGGGTCTTATGGCTACACCTTC.